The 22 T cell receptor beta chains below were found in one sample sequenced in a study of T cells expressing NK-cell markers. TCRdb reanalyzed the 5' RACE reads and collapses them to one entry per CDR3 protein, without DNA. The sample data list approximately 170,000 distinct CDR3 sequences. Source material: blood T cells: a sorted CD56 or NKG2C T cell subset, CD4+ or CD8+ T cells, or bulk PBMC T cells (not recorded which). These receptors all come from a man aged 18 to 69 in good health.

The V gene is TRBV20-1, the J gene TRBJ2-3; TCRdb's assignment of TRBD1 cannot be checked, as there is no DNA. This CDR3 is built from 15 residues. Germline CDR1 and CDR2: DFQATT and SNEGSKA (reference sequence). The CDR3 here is CSARAGQPVLDTQYF.

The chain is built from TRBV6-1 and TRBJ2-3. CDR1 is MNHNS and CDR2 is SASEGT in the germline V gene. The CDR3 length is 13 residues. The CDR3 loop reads CASSPYHTDTQYF.

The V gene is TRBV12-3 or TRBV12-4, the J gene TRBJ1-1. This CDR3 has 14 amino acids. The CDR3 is CASSFLPAQPEAFF.

The CDR3 sequence is CATSPLGGGGTDTQYF. The rearrangement links TRBV15 to TRBJ2-3; lacking DNA, the TRBD1 call made by TCRdb goes unchecked. CDR3 length: 16 amino acids. In germline, CDR1 is LNHNV, CDR2 YYDKDF (reference sequence).

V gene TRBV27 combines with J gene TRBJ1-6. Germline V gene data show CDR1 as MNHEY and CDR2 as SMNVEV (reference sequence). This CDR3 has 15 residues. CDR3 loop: CASSLTAVLNSPLHF.

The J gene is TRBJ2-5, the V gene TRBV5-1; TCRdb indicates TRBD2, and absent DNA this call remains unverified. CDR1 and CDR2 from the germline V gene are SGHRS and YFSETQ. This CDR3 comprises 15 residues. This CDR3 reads CASSLQEVAEETQYF.

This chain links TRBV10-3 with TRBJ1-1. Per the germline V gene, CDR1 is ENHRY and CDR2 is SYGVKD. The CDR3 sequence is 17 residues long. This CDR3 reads CAISESIGGVIDTEAFF.

CDR3 in amino acids: CASSLTMLSYEQYF. The chain has TRBV12-3 or TRBV12-4 and TRBJ2-7. The CDR3 extends over 14 amino acids.

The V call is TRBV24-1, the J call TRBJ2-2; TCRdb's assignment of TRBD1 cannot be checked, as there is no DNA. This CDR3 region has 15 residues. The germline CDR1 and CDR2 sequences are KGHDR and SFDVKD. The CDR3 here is CATSGWTGKTGELFF.

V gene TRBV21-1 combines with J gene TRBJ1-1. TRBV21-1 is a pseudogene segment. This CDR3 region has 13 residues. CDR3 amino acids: CASSKAVNTEAFF.

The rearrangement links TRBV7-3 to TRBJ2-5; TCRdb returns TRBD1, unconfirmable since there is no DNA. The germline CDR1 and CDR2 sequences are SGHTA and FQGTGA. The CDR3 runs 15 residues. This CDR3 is CASSTRTYDQETQYF.

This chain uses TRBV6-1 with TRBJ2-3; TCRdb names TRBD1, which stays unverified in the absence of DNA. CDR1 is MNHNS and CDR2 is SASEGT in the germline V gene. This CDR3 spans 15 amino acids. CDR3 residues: CASSEDRAFTDTQYF.

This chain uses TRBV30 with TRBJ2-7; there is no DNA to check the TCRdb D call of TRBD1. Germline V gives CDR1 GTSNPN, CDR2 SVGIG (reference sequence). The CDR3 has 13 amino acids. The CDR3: CAWSRDRYYEQYF.

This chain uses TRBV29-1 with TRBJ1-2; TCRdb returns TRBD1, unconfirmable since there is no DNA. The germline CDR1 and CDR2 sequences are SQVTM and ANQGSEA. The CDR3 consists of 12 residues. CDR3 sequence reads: CSVGDRNYGYTF.

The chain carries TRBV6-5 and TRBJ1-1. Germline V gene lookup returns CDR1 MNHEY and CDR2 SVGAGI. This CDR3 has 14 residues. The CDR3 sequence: CASSYQGLNTEAFF.

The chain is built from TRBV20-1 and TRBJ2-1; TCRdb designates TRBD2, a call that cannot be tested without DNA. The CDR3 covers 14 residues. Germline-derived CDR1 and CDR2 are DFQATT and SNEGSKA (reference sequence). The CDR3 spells CSASRGGKYNEQFF.

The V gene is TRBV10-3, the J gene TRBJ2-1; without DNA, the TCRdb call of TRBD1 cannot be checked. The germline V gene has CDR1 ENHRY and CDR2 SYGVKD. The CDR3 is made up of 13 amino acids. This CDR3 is CAIGGGSYNEQFF.

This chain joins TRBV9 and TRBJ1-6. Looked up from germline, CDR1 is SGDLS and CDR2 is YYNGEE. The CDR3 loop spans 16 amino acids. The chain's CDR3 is CASSPIGGTAYSPLHF. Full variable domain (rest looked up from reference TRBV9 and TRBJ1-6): DSGVTQTPKHLITATGQRVTLRCSPRSGDLSVYWYQQSLDQGLQFLIQYYNGEERAKGNILERFSAQQFPDLHSELNLSSLELGDSALYFCASSPIGGTAYSPLHFGNGTRLTVT.

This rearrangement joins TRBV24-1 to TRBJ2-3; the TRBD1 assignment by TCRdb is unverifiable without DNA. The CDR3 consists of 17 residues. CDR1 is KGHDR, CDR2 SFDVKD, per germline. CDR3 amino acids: CATSDFWGGDRTDTQYF.

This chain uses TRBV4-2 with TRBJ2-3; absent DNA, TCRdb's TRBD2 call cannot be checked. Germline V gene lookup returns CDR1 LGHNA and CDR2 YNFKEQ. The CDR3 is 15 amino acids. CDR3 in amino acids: CASSEGLAGAGTQYF.

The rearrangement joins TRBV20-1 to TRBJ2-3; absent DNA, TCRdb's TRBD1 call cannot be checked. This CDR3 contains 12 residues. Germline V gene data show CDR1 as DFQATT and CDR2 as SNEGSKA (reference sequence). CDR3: CSAAGGTDTQYF.

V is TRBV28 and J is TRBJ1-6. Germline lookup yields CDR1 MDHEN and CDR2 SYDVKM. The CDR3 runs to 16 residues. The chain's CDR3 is CASTGLADSYNSPLHF.